This entry lists 4 T cell receptor beta chains sequenced from one sample in a study of blood T cell repertoires in COVID-19. Clones were sequenced by immunoSEQ multiplex PCR, and TCRdb holds only the in-frame ones, with some missing. The sample has approximately 40,000 clones, around 90% seen once. Sequencing was done on a sample of peripheral blood. The receptors derive from a woman aged 80 or over in a cohort sampled during active or convalescent COVID-19.

Only a few counts were recorded for this clone. The V gene is TRBV7-9, the J gene TRBJ1-1, with a tentative D call TRBD1 (6 bases). Germline loops: CDR1 SEHNR, CDR2 FQNEAQ (reference sequence). Trimming stripped 4 bases from V and 4 bases from J, with 13 bases between. The length of the CDR3 is 14 residues. CDR3 nucleotides: TGTGCCAGCAGCTCAGGGGCGCTGGGCACTGAAGCTTTCTTT. Its protein product is CASSSGALGTEAFF.

The chain employs TRBV24-1 and TRBJ1-2, with a weak D call TRBD1 (5 bases). The V end was cut by 2 bases, the J end by 7 bases, with 19 bases between. The CDR3 spans 16 residues. Germline CDR1 is KGHDR and CDR2 is SFDVKD. The CDR3 sequence: CATSDSEGRRGLGYTF. DNA for the CDR3: TGTGCCACCAGTGATTCCGAGGGCAGGCGGGGACTTGGCTACACCTTC.

This chain connects TRBV4-3 to TRBJ1-1, with D unresolved. V lost 4 bases to trimming and J lost 0 bases, with 9 bases between them. CDR1 is LGHNA and CDR2 is YSLEER in the germline V gene. The CDR3 sequence is 14 residues long. CDR3 residues: CASSPAGMNTEAFF. The CDR3 coding sequence is TGCGCCAGCAGCCCTGCGGGGATGAACACTGAAGCTTTCTTT.

This chain uses TRBV5-4 with TRBJ2-5, with D perhaps matching TRBD2 (6 bases). The length of the CDR3 is 16 residues. Germline V lookup: CDR1 SGHNT, CDR2 YYREEE (reference sequence). The V end was cut by 0 bases, the J end by 5 bases, with 17 bases between. CDR3 sequence (DNA): TGTGCCAGCAGCTTGGGCGTGGGCGGGGCGAGGGAGACCCAGTACTTC. Translation: CASSLGVGGARETQYF.